The rows below give T cell receptor beta chains drawn from one sample of a study of shared clonotypes between healthy human individuals. Profiled with immunoSEQ multiplex PCR; TCRdb holds only in-frame clones, not every one. The sample holds 2 million to 2.5 million clones; approximately 95% are singletons and the top ten take under 0.45%. Sequenced input: naive CD4+ T cells from PBMCs. All receptors derive from a man aged 18 to 35 in good health. Some clones in this sample may be carry-over from other donors' samples. The CDR3 runs from the conserved cysteine through the conserved F or W. Each record gives: CDR3 length, J gene, V gene, CDR3 protein.

len: 16
j_gene: TRBJ1-1
v_gene: TRBV15
CDR3aa: CATSRGPPPDSAEAFF

len: 14
j_gene: TRBJ2-3
v_gene: TRBV27
CDR3aa: CASTGYTSTDTQYF

len: 14
j_gene: TRBJ2-3
v_gene: TRBV29-1
CDR3aa: CSVTPGQGTDTQYF

len: 14
j_gene: TRBJ1-2
v_gene: TRBV19
CDR3aa: CASKIQAANYGYTF

len: 14
j_gene: TRBJ2-5
v_gene: TRBV9
CDR3aa: CASSGDSEIETQYF

len: 13
j_gene: TRBJ1-2
v_gene: TRBV7-9
CDR3aa: CASSRGPAGGYTF

len: 20
j_gene: TRBJ2-2
v_gene: TRBV10-2
CDR3aa: CASSALFGTSGIANTGELFF

len: 15
j_gene: TRBJ2-2
v_gene: TRBV7-9
CDR3aa: CASSPPGRGTGELFF

len: 21
j_gene: TRBJ2-1
v_gene: TRBV4-1
CDR3aa: CASSRKMGSGSSILTYNEQFF

len: 14
j_gene: TRBJ2-5
v_gene: TRBV15
CDR3aa: CATSRLAGRETQYF

len: 17
j_gene: TRBJ1-5
v_gene: TRBV5-1
CDR3aa: CASSLGPVGRGSVFQHF

len: 14
j_gene: TRBJ1-4
v_gene: TRBV7-9
CDR3aa: CASSFQGANEKLFF

len: 16
j_gene: TRBJ1-1
v_gene: TRBV4-1
CDR3aa: CASSQPAGGQNTEAFF

len: 14
j_gene: TRBJ2-7
v_gene: TRBV30
CDR3aa: CAWSRTSGAYEQYF

len: 17
j_gene: TRBJ2-1
v_gene: TRBV7-6
CDR3aa: CASSSLYRDRVINEQFF